This is a list of T cell receptor beta chains from one sample in a study of shared clonotypes between healthy human individuals. The data were produced by immunoSEQ multiplex PCR, yet TCRdb's version contains in-frame clones alone and is incomplete. This sample has over a million clones; more than 75% occur once, and the top ten carry 0.5% to 0.65%. Sequenced input: memory CD4+ T cells from PBMCs. All receptors come from a man aged 18-30 years in good health. Some clones in this sample may be carry-over from other donors' samples. The CDR3 runs from the conserved cysteine through the conserved F or W. The D gene is left open where the match is weak. Size is omitted from some rows. Given values are once, few, many or a class for expanded clones.

>TRBV28|TRBD1|-|TRBJ1-1
CAYRGRNTEAFF
TGTGCCTACAGGGGGCGGAACACTGAAGCTTTCTTT
>TRBV27|TRBD1|-|TRBJ1-2
CASSSRAGTGGVSF
TGTGCCAGCAGTTCGAGGGCGGGCACAGGGGGGGTTTCCTTC
>TRBV20-1|-|-|TRBJ1-1
CSARPLAEAFF
TGCAGTGCTAGACCCCTCGCTGAAGCTTTCTTT
>TRBV11-3|-|-|TRBJ2-3
CASSLGGATDTQYF
TGTGCCAGCAGCTTGGGGGGGGCAACAGATACGCAGTATTTT
>TRBV5-1|-|-|TRBJ2-3
CASSSHGATTDTQYF
TGCGCCAGCAGCTCTCACGGGGCAACCACAGATACGCAGTATTTT
>TRBV29-1|-|-|TRBJ1-3
CSVTLGARRKGNTIYF
TGCAGCGTTACCCTAGGGGCTCGGAGGAAAGGAAACACCATATATTTT
>TRBV21-1|-|-|TRBJ2-7
CASSKIRTGNVYEQYF
TGTGCCAGCAGCAAAATTCGGACAGGGAACGTCTACGAGCAGTACTTC
>TRBV5-1|TRBD2|-|TRBJ2-7
CASSVTSGSYEQYF
TGCGCCAGCAGCGTAACTAGCGGCTCCTACGAGCAGTACTTC
>TRBV5-1|TRBD2|-|TRBJ2-7
CASSLATGLGSYEQYF
TGCGCCAGCAGCTTGGCTACGGGACTAGGGTCCTACGAGCAGTACTTC
>TRBV11-3|TRBD2|-|TRBJ2-3
CASSSGLAGTSTDTQYF
TGTGCCAGCAGCTCCGGACTAGCGGGTACTAGCACAGATACGCAGTATTTT
>TRBV28|-|-|TRBJ1-2
CASSDTNLGDGYTF
TGTGCCAGCAGCGACACGAACCTAGGCGATGGCTACACCTTC
>TRBV18|-|-|TRBJ1-4
CASSLELTDEKLFF
TGTGCCAGCTCACTAGAACTAACCGACGAAAAACTGTTTTTT
>TRBV6-1|-|-|TRBJ1-3
CASRRRGAGNTIYF
TGTGCCAGCAGGAGGAGGGGGGCTGGAAACACCATATATTTT
>TRBV7-3|-|few|TRBJ2-3
CASSLGLSGTDTQYF
TGTGCCAGCAGCTTAGGGCTCTCGGGCACAGATACGCAGTATTTT
>TRBV10-2|-|-|TRBJ2-3
CASRDILAYTQYF
TGCGCCAGCAGAGACATACTAGCTTATACGCAGTACTTT
>TRBV28|-|-|TRBJ2-3
CASSLPGGRGRTDTQYF
TGTGCCAGCAGTCTCCCCGGGGGGCGCGGACGCACAGATACGCAGTATTTT
>TRBV11-3|TRBD1|-|TRBJ1-1
CASSQQGGNTEAFF
TGTGCCAGCAGCCAACAGGGGGGGAACACTGAAGCTTTCTTT
>TRBV7-3|TRBD2|-|TRBJ2-1
CASSLRGSGSSYNEQFF
TGTGCCAGCAGCTTAAGGGGGAGCGGGAGCTCCTACAATGAGCAGTTCTTC
>TRBV28|-|-|TRBJ2-5
CAAKPASYQETQYF
TGTGCCGCAAAACCAGCCTCTTACCAAGAGACCCAGTACTTC
>TRBV10-3|-|-|TRBJ1-2
CAISEYEGRNYGYTF
TGTGCCATCAGTGAGTACGAGGGGCGCAACTATGGCTACACCTTC
>TRBV30|-|-|TRBJ2-2
CAWMRLRGPGELFF
TGTGCCTGGATGCGCCTTCGGGGGCCCGGGGAGCTGTTTTTT
>TRBV29-1|TRBD1|-|TRBJ1-2
CSGRGTGGLRTF
TGCAGCGGGAGAGGGACAGGGGGGCTTCGCACCTTC
>TRBV19|-|-|TRBJ1-2
CASTPFSGYGYTF
TGTGCCAGTACCCCATTTAGCGGTTATGGCTACACCTTC
>TRBV5-1|-|-|TRBJ2-2
CASSFGLSKPGELFF
TGCGCCAGCAGCTTCGGTCTGTCGAAACCCGGGGAGCTGTTTTTT
>TRBV30|TRBD2|-|TRBJ2-7
CAWSGLAGNYEQYF
TGTGCCTGGAGCGGACTAGCGGGTAACTACGAGCAGTACTTC
>TRBV19|-|-|TRBJ2-2
CASHSRVPGELFF
TGTGCCAGCCACTCTAGGGTTCCCGGGGAGCTGTTTTTT
>TRBV28|-|-|TRBJ1-2
CASSPDQYYGYTF
TGTGCCAGCTCCCCGGACCAATACTATGGCTACACCTTC
>TRBV29-1|-|-|TRBJ2-3
CSVRLRSTDTQYF
TGCAGCGTCAGACTGAGAAGCACAGATACGCAGTATTTT
>TRBV5-6|-|-|TRBJ1-2
CATKGGGSDGYTF
TGTGCCACCAAGGGGGGGGGCTCGGACGGCTACACCTTC
>TRBV5-1|-|once|TRBJ1-5
CASSLVSGQPQHF
TGCGCCAGCAGCTTAGTCTCGGGTCAGCCCCAGCATTTT
>TRBV16|-|-|TRBJ1-5
CASSQGNSNQPQHF
TGTGCCAGCAGCCAGGGCAATAGCAATCAGCCCCAGCATTTT
>TRBV5-8|-|-|TRBJ2-5
CASSFGGDPSETQYF
TGTGCCAGCAGCTTTGGCGGGGACCCCTCGGAGACCCAGTACTTC